This TCR beta chain was recovered during a study of blood T cell repertoires in COVID-19. The CDR3 extends over 15 amino acids. Germline CDR1 and CDR2: SGDLS and YYNGEE. V shed 3 bases, J shed 4 bases, and the junction held 9 bases outside the gene matches. Using immunoSEQ multiplex PCR, the repertoire was profiled, and TCRdb retains in-frame clones only, with some absent. The sample lists under 250,000 clones; about 87% were seen once. The sequenced sample consisted of peripheral blood. The sequence was collected from a man aged 25 to 40 with COVID-19, enrolled during active disease. This chain uses TRBV9 with TRBJ2-5; 7 positions match TRBD2. The CDR3 DNA follows: TGTGCCAGCAGCGCGTGGGGGGGGGACGCAGAGACCCAGTACTTC. Amino acid sequence: CASSAWGGDAETQYF.